These T cell receptor beta chains were read from a single sample in a study of shared clonotypes between healthy human individuals. Clones were sequenced by immunoSEQ multiplex PCR, and TCRdb holds only the in-frame ones, with some missing. This sample has hundreds of thousands of clones, with 72% found just once. The sequencing sample was made of memory CD4+ T cells sorted from blood. The receptors derive from a woman in her 30s in good health. Both conserved end residues are trimmed from each CDR3. Each record gives: D gene, J gene, clone size, V gene, CDR3 protein. The D gene is left open where the match is weak. Not all rows give a size; the values are once, few, many and, for expanded clones, a class.

TRBD1 TRBJ1-1 NA TRBV27 ASSLSGTALTEAF
TRBD2 TRBJ2-3 NA TRBV9 ASSVGPAGGTDTQY
NA TRBJ2-3 NA TRBV21-1 ASSEDSGRTPDTQY
NA TRBJ1-1 NA TRBV19 ASSISGALNTEAF
NA TRBJ2-3 NA TRBV11-2 ASSLPHTSSSTDTQY
TRBD1 TRBJ1-2 NA TRBV11-2 ASSRDRDYGYT
NA TRBJ1-1 few TRBV9 ASSSLQGNTEAF
NA TRBJ2-5 many TRBV5-8 ASSSGQGQETQY
NA TRBJ2-3 NA TRBV19 ASRKTSGLTDTQY
NA TRBJ1-5 NA TRBV28 ASTTTGRGNQPQH
NA TRBJ1-4 NA TRBV19 ASSPKRGLGEKLF
NA TRBJ1-1 once TRBV2 ASSLKNTEAF
NA TRBJ1-1 NA TRBV27 ASSLSMIRYTEAF
TRBD2 TRBJ2-5 NA TRBV5-6 ASSPWRLAGARETQY
NA TRBJ1-2 NA TRBV28 ASTPMGVRYGYT
NA TRBJ2-2 NA TRBV27 ASSTGRRRNTGELF
TRBD2 TRBJ2-1 NA TRBV18 ASHSGGSSYNEQF
TRBD1 TRBJ2-6 NA TRBV4-2 ASSTQLSGTGPTGANVLT
NA TRBJ2-7 NA TRBV2 ASGGAGEQY
NA TRBJ1-5 NA TRBV6-1 ASRALIYQPQH
NA TRBJ2-1 NA TRBV30 AWSVLSQEQF
NA TRBJ2-2 once TRBV5-1 ASSLKIPNTGELF
TRBD2 TRBJ2-7 NA TRBV27 ASSRGTSGTSYEQY
NA TRBJ2-3 NA TRBV5-8 ASSLQGFGDTQY
TRBD1 TRBJ1-5 many TRBV30 AWSPYRGRDNQPQH
NA TRBJ1-1 NA TRBV2 ASSEMGRDEAF
TRBD1 TRBJ2-2 once TRBV11-3 ASSGQGAGTGELF
TRBD1 TRBJ1-2 once TRBV4-1 ASSHGGNRDRGQGYT
NA TRBJ1-2 NA TRBV28 ASTMGQLRRGYT
NA TRBJ1-2 NA TRBV14 ASRREGHVNGYT
NA TRBJ1-5 NA TRBV2 ASSEGSSNQPQH
NA TRBJ2-3 NA TRBV28 ASEPGSRTDTQY
NA TRBJ2-1 NA TRBV10-3 AISDFLPASSYNEQF
NA TRBJ2-3 NA TRBV5-1 ASSLEGLGTDTQY
TRBD2 TRBJ2-1 NA TRBV6-5 ASSNKREGRNEQF
NA TRBJ2-7 NA TRBV6-5 ASSDPDSYEQY
NA TRBJ2-7 NA TRBV7-2 ASSPYYTYEQY
NA TRBJ1-3 NA TRBV6-1 ASSREEGGNTIY
TRBD1 TRBJ1-1 NA TRBV5-1 ASSFMTGTNTEAF
NA TRBJ2-7 NA TRBV10-2 ASSESRGQSFYEQY
TRBD2 TRBJ2-7 NA TRBV6-1 ASIHSLAANYEQY
NA TRBJ1-5 NA TRBV6-1 ASSEGTSGWLGPQH
NA TRBJ2-1 NA TRBV11-2 ASSLISREQF
NA TRBJ2-7 NA TRBV21-1 ASSAIQGLAGFREQY
TRBD2 TRBJ2-1 few TRBV11-2 ASSLGGLFSGRSYNEQF
NA TRBJ1-4 once TRBV6-5 ASSPERGKGKLF
TRBD2 TRBJ2-1 NA TRBV5-1 ASSLLAGGPRRSNEQF
NA TRBJ2-2 few TRBV7-9 ASSLARGANTGELF
NA TRBJ1-2 few TRBV6-1 ASSESGGGYT